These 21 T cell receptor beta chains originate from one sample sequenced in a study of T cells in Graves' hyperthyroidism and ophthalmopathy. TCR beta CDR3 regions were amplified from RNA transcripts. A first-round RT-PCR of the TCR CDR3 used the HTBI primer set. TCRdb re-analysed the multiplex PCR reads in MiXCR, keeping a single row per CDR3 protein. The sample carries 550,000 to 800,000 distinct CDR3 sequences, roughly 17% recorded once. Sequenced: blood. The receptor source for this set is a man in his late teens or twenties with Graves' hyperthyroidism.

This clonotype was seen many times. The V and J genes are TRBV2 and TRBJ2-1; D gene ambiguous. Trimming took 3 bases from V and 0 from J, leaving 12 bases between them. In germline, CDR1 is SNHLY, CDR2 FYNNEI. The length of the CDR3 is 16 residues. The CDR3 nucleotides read TGTGCCAGCAGTGACTCCCAGAGGCGCTCCTACAATGAGCAGTTCTTC. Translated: CASSDSQRRSYNEQFF. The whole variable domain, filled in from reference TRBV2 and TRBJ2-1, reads EPEVTQTPSHQVTQMGQEVILRCVPISNHLYFYWYRQILGQKVEFLVSFYNNEISEKSEIFDDQFSVERPDGSNFTLKIRSTKLEDSAMYFCASSDSQRRSYNEQFFGPGTRLTVL.

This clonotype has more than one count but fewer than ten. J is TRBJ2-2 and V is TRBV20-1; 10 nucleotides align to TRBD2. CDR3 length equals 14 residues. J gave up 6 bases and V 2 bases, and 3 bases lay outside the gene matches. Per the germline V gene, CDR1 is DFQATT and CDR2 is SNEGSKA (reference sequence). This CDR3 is CSARWLAGAGELFF. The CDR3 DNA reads TGCAGTGCTAGATGGCTAGCGGGAGCCGGGGAGCTGTTTTTT.

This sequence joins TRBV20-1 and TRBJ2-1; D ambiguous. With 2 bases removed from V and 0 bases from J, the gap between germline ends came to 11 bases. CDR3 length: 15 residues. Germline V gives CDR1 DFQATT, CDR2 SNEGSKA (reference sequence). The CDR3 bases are TGCAGTGCTAGATCCGGCGGTGGCTCCTACAATGAGCAGTTCTTC. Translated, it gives CSARSGGGSYNEQFF.

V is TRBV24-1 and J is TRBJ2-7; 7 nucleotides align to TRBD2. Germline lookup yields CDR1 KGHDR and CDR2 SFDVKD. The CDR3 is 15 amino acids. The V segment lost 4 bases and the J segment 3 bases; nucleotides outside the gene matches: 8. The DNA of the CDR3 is TGTGCCACCAGTGAAGCTAGCGGTACCTACTACGAGCAGTACTTC. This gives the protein CATSEASGTYYEQYF.

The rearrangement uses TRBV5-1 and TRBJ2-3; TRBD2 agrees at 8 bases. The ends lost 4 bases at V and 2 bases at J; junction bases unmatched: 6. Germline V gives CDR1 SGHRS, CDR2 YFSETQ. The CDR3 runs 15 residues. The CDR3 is CASSISGATTDTQYF. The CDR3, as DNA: TGCGCCAGCAGCATTAGCGGGGCGACCACAGATACGCAGTATTTT.

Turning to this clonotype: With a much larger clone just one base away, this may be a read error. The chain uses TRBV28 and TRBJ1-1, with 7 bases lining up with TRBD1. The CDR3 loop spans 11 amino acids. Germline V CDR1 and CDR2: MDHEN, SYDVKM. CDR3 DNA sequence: TGTGCCAGCAGGACAGGGACTGGAGCTTTCTTT. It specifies CASRTGTGAFF.

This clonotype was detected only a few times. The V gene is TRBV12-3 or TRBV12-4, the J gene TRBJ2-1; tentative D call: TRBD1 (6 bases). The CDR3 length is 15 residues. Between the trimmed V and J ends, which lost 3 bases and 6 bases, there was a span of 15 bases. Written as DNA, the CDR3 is TGTGCCAGCAGTTTTCGCGCAGGGGAGTTCAATGAGCAGTTCTTC. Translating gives CASSFRAGEFNEQFF.

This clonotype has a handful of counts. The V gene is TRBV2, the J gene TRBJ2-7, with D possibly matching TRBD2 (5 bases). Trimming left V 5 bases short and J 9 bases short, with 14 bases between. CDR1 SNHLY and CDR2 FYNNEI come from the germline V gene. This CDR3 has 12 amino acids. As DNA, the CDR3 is TGTGCCAGCAGTCAGGACTCGAACGCGCAGTACTTC. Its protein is CASSQDSNAQYF. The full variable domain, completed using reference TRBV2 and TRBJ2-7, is EPEVTQTPSHQVTQMGQEVILRCVPISNHLYFYWYRQILGQKVEFLVSFYNNEISEKSEIFDDQFSVERPDGSNFTLKIRSTKLEDSAMYFCASSQDSNAQYFGPGTRLTVT.

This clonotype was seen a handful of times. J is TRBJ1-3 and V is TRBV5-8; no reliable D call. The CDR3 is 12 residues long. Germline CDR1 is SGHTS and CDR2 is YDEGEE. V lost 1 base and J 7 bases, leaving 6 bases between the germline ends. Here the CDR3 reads CASSLIANTIYF. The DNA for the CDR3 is TGTGCCAGCAGCTTGATCGCGAACACCATATATTTT.

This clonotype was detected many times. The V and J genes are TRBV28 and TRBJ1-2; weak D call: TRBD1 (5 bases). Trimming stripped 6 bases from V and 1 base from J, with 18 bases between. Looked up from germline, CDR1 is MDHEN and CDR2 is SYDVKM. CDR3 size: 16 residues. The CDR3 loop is CASSSNGGDFNYGYTF. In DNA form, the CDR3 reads TGTGCCAGCAGCTCGAACGGAGGGGATTTTAACTATGGCTACACCTTC.

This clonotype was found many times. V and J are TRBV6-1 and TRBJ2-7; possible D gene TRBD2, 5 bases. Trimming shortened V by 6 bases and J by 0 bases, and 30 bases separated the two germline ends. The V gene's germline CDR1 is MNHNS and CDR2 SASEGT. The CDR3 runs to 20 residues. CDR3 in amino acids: CASRTIVTTMDSDGSYEQYF. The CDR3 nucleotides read TGTGCCAGCAGGACCATAGTAACTACCATGGACTCGGATGGCTCCTACGAGCAGTACTTC.

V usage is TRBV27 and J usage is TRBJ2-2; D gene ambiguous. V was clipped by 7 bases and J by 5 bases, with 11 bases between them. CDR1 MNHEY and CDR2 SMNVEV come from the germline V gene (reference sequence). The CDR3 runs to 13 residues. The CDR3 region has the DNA TGTGCCAGCAAGAACTGGAGTACCGGGGAGCTGTTTTTT. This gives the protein CASKNWSTGELFF.

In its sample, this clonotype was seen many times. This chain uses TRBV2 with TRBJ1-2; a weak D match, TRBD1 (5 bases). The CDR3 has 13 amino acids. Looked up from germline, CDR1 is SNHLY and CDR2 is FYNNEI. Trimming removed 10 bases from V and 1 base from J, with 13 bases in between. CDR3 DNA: TGTGCCACGCTTCAGGGTTTTAACTATGGCTACACCTTC. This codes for CATLQGFNYGYTF.

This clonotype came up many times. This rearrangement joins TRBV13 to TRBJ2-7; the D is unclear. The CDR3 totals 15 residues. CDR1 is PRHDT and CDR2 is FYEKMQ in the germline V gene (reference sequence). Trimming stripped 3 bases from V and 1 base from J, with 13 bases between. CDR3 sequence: CASSFSMENSYEQYF. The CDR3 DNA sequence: TGTGCCAGCAGCTTTTCCATGGAGAATTCCTACGAGCAGTACTTC.

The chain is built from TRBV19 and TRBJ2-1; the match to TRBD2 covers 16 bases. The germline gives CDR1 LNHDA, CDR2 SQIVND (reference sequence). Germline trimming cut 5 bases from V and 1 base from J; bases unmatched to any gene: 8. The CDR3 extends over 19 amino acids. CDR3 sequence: CASSDTGLAGGGSYNEQFF. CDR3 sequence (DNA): TGTGCCAGTAGTGACACGGGACTAGCGGGAGGGGGGTCCTACAATGAGCAGTTCTTC.

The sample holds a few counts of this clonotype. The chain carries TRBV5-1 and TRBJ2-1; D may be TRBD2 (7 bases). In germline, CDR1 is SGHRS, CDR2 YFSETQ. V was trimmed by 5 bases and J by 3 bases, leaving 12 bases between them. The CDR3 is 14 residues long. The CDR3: CASRGGGGYNEQFF. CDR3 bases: TGCGCCAGCAGGGGGGGCGGGGGCTACAATGAGCAGTTCTTC. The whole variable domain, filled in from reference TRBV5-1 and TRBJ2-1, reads KAGVTQTPRYLIKTRGQQVTLSCSPISGHRSVSWYQQTPGQGLQFLFEYFSETQRNKGNFPGRFSGRQFSNSRSEMNVSTLELGDSALYLCASRGGGGYNEQFFGPGTRLTVL.

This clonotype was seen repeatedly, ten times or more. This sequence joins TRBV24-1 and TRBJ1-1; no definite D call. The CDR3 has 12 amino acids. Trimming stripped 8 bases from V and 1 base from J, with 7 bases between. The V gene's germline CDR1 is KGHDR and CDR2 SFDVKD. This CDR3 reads CATKGRNTEAFF. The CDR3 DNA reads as TGTGCCACCAAGGGCAGGAACACTGAAGCTTTCTTT.

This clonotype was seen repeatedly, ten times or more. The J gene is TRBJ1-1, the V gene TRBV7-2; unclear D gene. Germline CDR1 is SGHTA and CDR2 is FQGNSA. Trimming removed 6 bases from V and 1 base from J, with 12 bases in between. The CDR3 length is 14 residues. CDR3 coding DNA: TGTGCCAGCAGTTTGGTAGCGGCGAACACTGAAGCTTTCTTT. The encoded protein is CASSLVAANTEAFF.

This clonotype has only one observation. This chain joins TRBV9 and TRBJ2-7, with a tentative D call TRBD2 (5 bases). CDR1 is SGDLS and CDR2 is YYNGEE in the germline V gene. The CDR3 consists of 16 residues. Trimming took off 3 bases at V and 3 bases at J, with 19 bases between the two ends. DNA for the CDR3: TGTGCCAGCAGCGGGACGAGGGATTTCAGACTCTACGAGCAGTACTTC. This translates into CASSGTRDFRLYEQYF.

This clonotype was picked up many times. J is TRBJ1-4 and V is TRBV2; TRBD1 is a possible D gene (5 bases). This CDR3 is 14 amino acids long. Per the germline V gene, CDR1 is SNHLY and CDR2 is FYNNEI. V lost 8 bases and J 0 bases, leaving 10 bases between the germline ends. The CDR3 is CASPDNATNEKLFF. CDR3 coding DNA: TGTGCCAGCCCGGACAACGCAACTAATGAAAAACTGTTTTTT. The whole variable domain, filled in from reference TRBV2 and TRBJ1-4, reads EPEVTQTPSHQVTQMGQEVILRCVPISNHLYFYWYRQILGQKVEFLVSFYNNEISEKSEIFDDQFSVERPDGSNFTLKIRSTKLEDSAMYFCASPDNATNEKLFFGSGTQLSVL.

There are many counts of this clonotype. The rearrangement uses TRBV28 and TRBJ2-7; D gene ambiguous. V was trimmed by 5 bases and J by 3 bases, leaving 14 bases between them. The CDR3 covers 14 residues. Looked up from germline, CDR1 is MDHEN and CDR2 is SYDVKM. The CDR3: CASSTPSSLYEQYF. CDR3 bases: TGTGCCAGCAGTACCCCCAGTTCCCTCTACGAGCAGTACTTC.